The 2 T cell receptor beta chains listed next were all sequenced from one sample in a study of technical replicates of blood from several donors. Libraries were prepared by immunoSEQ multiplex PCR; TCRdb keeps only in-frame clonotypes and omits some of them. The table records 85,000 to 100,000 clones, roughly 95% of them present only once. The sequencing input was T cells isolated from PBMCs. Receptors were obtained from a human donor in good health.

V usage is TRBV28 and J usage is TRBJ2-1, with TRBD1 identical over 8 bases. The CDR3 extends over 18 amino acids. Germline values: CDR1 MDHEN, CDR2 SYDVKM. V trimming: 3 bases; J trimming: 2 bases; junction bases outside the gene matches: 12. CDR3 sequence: CASSFYEIQGATYNEQFF. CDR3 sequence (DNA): TGTGCCAGCAGTTTTTACGAAATCCAGGGGGCTACCTACAATGAGCAGTTCTTC.

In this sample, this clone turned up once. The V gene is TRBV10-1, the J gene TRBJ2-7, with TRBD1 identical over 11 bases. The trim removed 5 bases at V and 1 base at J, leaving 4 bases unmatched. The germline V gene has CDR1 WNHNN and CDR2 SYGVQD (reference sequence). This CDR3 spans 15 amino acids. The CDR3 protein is CASSPGTGGSYEQYF. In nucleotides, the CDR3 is TGCGCCAGCAGTCCCGGGACAGGGGGATCCTACGAGCAGTACTTC.